This T cell receptor (beta chain) comes out of a study of blood T cell repertoires in COVID-19. Overall study context: From the United States, Italy and Spain came samples of acute and convalescent COVID-19. PBMCs, B-cell-depleted T cells, or T cells provided the cDNA or gDNA that made up the material.

Under the authors' procedure: Researchers report that nucleated cell counts were estimated from reference gene primer amplification. Clones were sequenced by immunoSEQ multiplex PCR, and TCRdb holds only the in-frame ones, with some missing. V, J and clone size derive from that table, while D and trimming were established from the DNA sequence. Of approximately 68,000 clones listed, approximately 90% were seen once; the top ten hold about 2.9%. Per germline, CDR1 LNHDA and CDR2 SQIVND (reference sequence). This CDR3 contains 16 residues. V was cut by 6 bases and J by 7 bases, with 22 bases left in between.

The source is a man between 65 and 85 years old with active or convalescent COVID-19. The V call is TRBV19, the J call TRBJ2-1; maybe TRBD1 (6 bases). Input material: peripheral blood. The CDR3 DNA follows: TGTGCCAGTAGGACACACATTCAGGGGCCGTGGAATGAGCAGTTCTTC. It yields the protein CASRTHIQGPWNEQFF.